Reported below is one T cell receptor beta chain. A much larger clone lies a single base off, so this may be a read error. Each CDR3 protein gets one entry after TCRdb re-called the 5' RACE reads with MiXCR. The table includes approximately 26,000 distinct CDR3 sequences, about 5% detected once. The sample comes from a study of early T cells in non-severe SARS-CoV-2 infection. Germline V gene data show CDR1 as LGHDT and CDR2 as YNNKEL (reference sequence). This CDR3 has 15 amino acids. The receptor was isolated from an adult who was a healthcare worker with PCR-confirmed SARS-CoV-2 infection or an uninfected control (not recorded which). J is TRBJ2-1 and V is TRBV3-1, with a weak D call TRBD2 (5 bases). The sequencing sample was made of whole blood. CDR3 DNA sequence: TGTGTCAGCAGCCAAGCGGTCAGCTCCTACAATGAGCAGTTCTTC. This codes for CVSSQAVSSYNEQFF.